The 18 T cell receptor beta chains given below trace back to one sample, sequenced in a study of siplizumab effects on memory and regulatory T cells. Clones were read by immunoSEQ multiplex PCR, and TCRdb kept only the in-frame ones, dropping some. In the table there are some 64,000 clones, 79% of which are singletons. The sequenced material came from memory CD4+ T cells sorted from blood. The receptors were sampled from a human donor in good health.

The chain couples TRBV2 to TRBJ2-4, with 8 bases matching TRBD2. The CDR3 length is 16 residues. CDR1 is SNHLY, CDR2 FYNNEI, per germline. The trim removed 4 bases at V and 2 bases at J, leaving 7 bases unmatched. For the CDR3, the DNA is TGTGCCAGCAGTGTACTTACTAGCGGACCCAAAAACATTCAGTACTTC. This sequence encodes CASSVLTSGPKNIQYF.

The chain joins TRBV5-1 to TRBJ2-7; TRBD2 agrees at 7 bases. With V trimmed by 0 bases and J by 12 bases, 6 bases remained unmatched. The CDR3 runs to 12 residues. CDR1 and CDR2 from the germline V gene are SGHRS and YFSETQ. CDR3 nucleotides: TGCGCCAGCAGCTTGGGGGAGGGCCAGGGGTACTTC. It codes for CASSLGEGQGYF. The full variable domain, in which reference TRBV5-1 and TRBJ2-7 provide the parts outside the CDR3, is KAGVTQTPRYLIKTRGQQVTLSCSPISGHRSVSWYQQTPGQGLQFLFEYFSETQRNKGNFPGRFSGRQFSNSRSEMNVSTLELGDSALYLCASSLGEGQGYFGPGTRLTVT.

The rearrangement joins TRBV1 to TRBJ2-3; the table's D call, TRBD1, was not checked against the DNA. TRBV1 is a recognized pseudogene. The CDR3 runs 13 residues. In DNA, the CDR3 is TGCACCAGCCGGGACAGGCTCACAGATACGCAGTATTTT. Translating gives CTSRDRLTDTQYF.

This chain uses TRBV6-5 with TRBJ1-5; 8 nucleotides agree with TRBD1. The CDR3 runs 14 residues. Germline V gene sequence: CDR1 MNHEY, CDR2 SVGAGI. V was pared by 2 bases and J by 6 bases, with 3 bases of the junction left unmatched. In DNA form, the CDR3 reads TGTGCCAGCAGTTACCGGACAGGGATTCAGCCCCAGCATTTT. Protein sequence: CASSYRTGIQPQHF.

CDR3: CASSLGTGEKLFF. CDR3 sequence (DNA): TGTGCCAGCAGCTTAGGGACAGGGGAAAAACTGTTTTTT. The V and J genes are TRBV7-9 and TRBJ1-4; 8 bases map to TRBD1. The trim removed 1 base at V and 8 bases at J, leaving 0 bases unmatched. CDR3 length: 13 amino acids. CDR1 is SEHNR, CDR2 FQNEAQ, per germline (reference sequence).

The J gene is TRBJ2-1, the V gene TRBV6-5; D ambiguous. The CDR3 spans 14 residues. Trimming pared 2 bases from V and 5 bases from J, leaving 10 bases between. Germline V CDR1 and CDR2: MNHEY, SVGAGI. The CDR3 DNA follows: TGTGCCAGCAGTTACGGTGTTTTGAACAATGAGCAGTTCTTC. Translated, it gives CASSYGVLNNEQFF.

V is TRBV28 and J is TRBJ1-2, with D possibly TRBD1 on 5 matching bases. The germline gives CDR1 MDHEN, CDR2 SYDVKM. The CDR3 covers 14 residues. The V and J ends lost 3 bases and 1 base respectively, with 9 bases between them. The CDR3 DNA follows: TGTGCCAGCAGTTTTCCGGGGGTTAACTATGGCTACACCTTC. This gives the protein CASSFPGVNYGYTF.

V gene TRBV6-5 combines with J gene TRBJ1-2; TRBD1 matches 9 bases. Germline V gives CDR1 MNHEY, CDR2 SVGAGI. Germline trimming cut 4 bases from V and 7 bases from J; bases unmatched to any gene: 10. The CDR3 length is 15 residues. DNA for the CDR3: TGTGCCAGCAGTTCCAGCCGGACAGGGGAGTCTGGCTACACCTTC. As protein: CASSSSRTGESGYTF.

This clone appeared once. V and J are TRBV21-1 and TRBJ2-5; the D call in the table, TRBD1, was not verified against the DNA. TRBV21-1 is a listed pseudogene. The CDR3 loop spans 13 amino acids. The chain's CDR3 is CASSPGFKETQYF. DNA of the CDR3: TGTGCCAGCAGCCCAGGATTTAAAGAGACCCAGTACTTC.

The chain joins TRBV25-1 to TRBJ2-5, with TRBD2 matching over 10 bases. CDR1 and CDR2 from the germline V gene are MGHDK and SYGVNS. This CDR3 spans 15 amino acids. The ends lost 5 bases at V and 0 bases at J; junction bases unmatched: 3. The CDR3 bases are TGTGCCAGCAGTCGTAGCGGGGGGTACCAAGAGACCCAGTACTTC. Translated, it gives CASSRSGGYQETQYF.

This chain joins TRBV7-3 and TRBJ2-1; 9 bases line up with TRBD2. Germline values: CDR1 SGHTA, CDR2 FQGTGA. The CDR3 sequence is 15 residues long. The junction had 4 bases not matched to a gene; V was cut back by 3 bases and J by 4 bases. CDR3 sequence: CASSLVAGEYNEQFF. CDR3 bases: TGTGCCAGCAGCTTGGTAGCGGGGGAGTACAATGAGCAGTTCTTC.

The chain joins TRBV11-2 to TRBJ1-1, with 9 bases aligning to TRBD1. Germline lookup yields CDR1 SGHAT and CDR2 FQNNGV. Trimming took 5 bases from V and 6 from J; bases not matched to a gene: 10. This CDR3 contains 15 residues. CDR3 sequence reads: CASSPTGQGHPEAFF. The CDR3 nucleotides read TGTGCCAGCAGCCCCACGGGACAGGGCCATCCTGAAGCTTTCTTT.

The chain combines TRBV7-2 with TRBJ1-1, with a tentative D call TRBD1 (6 bases). Germline CDR1 reads SGHTA; CDR2 reads FQGNSA. Trimming took off 5 bases at V and 11 bases at J, with 12 bases between the two ends. The CDR3 runs 11 residues. In nucleotides, the CDR3 is TGTGCCAGCAGCCAGCGGGGGCTTGCTTTCTTT. Its protein product is CASSQRGLAFF.

This chain's CDR3 is CASSYSIGQGAGYTF. The DNA for the CDR3 is TGTGCCAGCAGTTACTCTATTGGACAGGGGGCTGGCTACACCTTC. V and J are TRBV6-6 and TRBJ1-2; 11 nucleotides agree with TRBD1. This CDR3 has 15 amino acids. V gave up 0 bases and J gave up 7 bases; unmatched junction bases: 4. CDR1 is MNHNY, CDR2 SVGAGI, per germline (reference sequence).

The V gene is TRBV7-9, the J gene TRBJ2-7; possibly TRBD2 for D (7 bases). Trimming left V 3 bases short and J 4 bases short, with 16 bases between. The germline CDR1 and CDR2 sequences are SEHNR and FQNEAQ (reference sequence). The CDR3 contains 15 residues. CDR3 nucleotides: TGTGCCAGCAGCTTCTGGGGGGGGGCCGAGTACGAGCAGTACTTC. This sequence encodes CASSFWGGAEYEQYF. The variable domain in full, completed from reference TRBV7-9 and TRBJ2-7, reads DTGVSQNPRHKITKRGQNVTFRCDPISEHNRLYWYRQTLGQGPEFLTYFQNEAQLEKSRLLSDRFSAERPKGSFSTLEIQRTEQGDSAMYLCASSFWGGAEYEQYFGPGTRLTVT.

The gene calls are TRBV7-9 and TRBJ2-5, with 8 positions matching TRBD1. This CDR3 has 16 residues. From germline, CDR1 is SEHNR and CDR2 FQNEAQ (reference sequence). The V gene end was trimmed by 7 bases and the J gene end by 1 base; junction bases not matched to a gene: 11. The CDR3 region has the DNA TGTGCCAGCACCCTCTTAGGGACAGGCGGCCAAGAGACCCAGTACTTC. This translates into CASTLLGTGGQETQYF.

The sample holds one count of this clone. This chain connects TRBV25-1 to TRBJ2-7; D may be TRBD1 or TRBD2 (6 bases each). CDR1 is MGHDK and CDR2 is SYGVNS in the germline V gene. Trimming took off 1 base at V and 6 bases at J, with 13 bases between the two ends. This CDR3 comprises 14 residues. As DNA, the CDR3 is TGTGCCAGCAGTGAATTGCAGGGGAGGTTCGAGCAGTACTTC. Translated, it gives CASSELQGRFEQYF.

On this clone itself: One junction end disagrees with the germline gene, perhaps due to a read error. Other DNA variants within this sample encode the same CDR3. This chain links TRBV18 with TRBJ1-3; D remains ambiguous. The CDR3 length is 15 residues. The germline CDR1 and CDR2 sequences are KGHSH and LQKENI. Here the CDR3 DNA reads TGTGCCAGTTCACCAGCACCTTTGGGAGGAAACACCATATATTTT. Protein: CASSPAPLGGNTIYF.